A selection of T cell receptor beta chains follows, all from one sample in a study of shared clonotypes between healthy human individuals. Sequencing used immunoSEQ multiplex PCR; TCRdb keeps in-frame clones, though not all of them. The sample yields 2 million to 2.5 million clones, 80% to 95% seen once. Sequenced material: naive CD4+ T cells from PBMCs. The receptors come from a man between 18 and 35 years old in good health. Some clones in this sample may be carry-over from other donors' samples. CDR3s include the opening cysteine and the closing phenylalanine or tryptophan. D genes are given only for firm matches. Expanded clones get a size class; other rows say once, few or many, or leave the size out.

TRBV19	-	-	TRBJ2-7	TGTGCCAGTAGTAGGCAGGGGGGCACCTACGAGCAGTACTTC	CASSRQGGTYEQYF
TRBV7-8	TRBD1	-	TRBJ1-2	TGTGCCAGCAGCTTAGCTGACAGGGGCAACTATGGCTACACCTTC	CASSLADRGNYGYTF
TRBV5-1	TRBD1	-	TRBJ1-1	TGCGCCAGCAGCTTGGCTAGGACAGGGCTTACCACTGAAGCTTTCTTT	CASSLARTGLTTEAFF
TRBV4-1	TRBD2	-	TRBJ2-1	TGCGCCAGCAGCCGACTAGCGGGAGGGCATGAGCAGTTCTTC	CASSRLAGGHEQFF
TRBV7-2	-	-	TRBJ1-4	TGTGCCAGCAGCGTCAATCAGGGACCGGGGGAAAAACTGTTTTTT	CASSVNQGPGEKLFF
TRBV7-2	-	-	TRBJ2-7	TGTGCCAGCAGCTTAGGGACGGTAGTCTGGGAGCAGTACTTC	CASSLGTVVWEQYF
TRBV29-1	TRBD2	-	TRBJ2-7	TGCAGCGTTGAGGTCGGCGGGAGGGGTAACGAGCAGTACTTC	CSVEVGGRGNEQYF
TRBV5-4	-	-	TRBJ2-3	TGTGCCAGCAGCTTGAAAGCGGGCGCGCCAGATACGCAGTATTTT	CASSLKAGAPDTQYF
TRBV27	-	-	TRBJ1-5	TGTGCCAGCAGTTTTCCCCTTCAGGTCTCTCAGCCCCAGCATTTT	CASSFPLQVSQPQHF
TRBV28	-	few	TRBJ1-5	TGTGCCAGCACGGAGGTCAATCAGCCCCAGCATTTT	CASTEVNQPQHF
TRBV5-3	-	-	TRBJ1-2	TGTGCCAGAAGCTCATCCCGGGGCTACACCTTC	CARSSSRGYTF
TRBV27	-	-	TRBJ1-1	TGTGCCAGCAGTTCCTGGGGGACGGCCACTGAAGCTTTCTTT	CASSSWGTATEAFF
TRBV5-6	-	-	TRBJ2-3	TGTGCCAGCAGCTTGTGGCGGGGCTTCAACACAGATACGCAGTATTTT	CASSLWRGFNTDTQYF
TRBV5-1	TRBD2	-	TRBJ2-3	TGCGCCAGCAGCCCGGGGACTAGCGGGAGCACAGATACGCAGTATTTT	CASSPGTSGSTDTQYF
TRBV29-1	-	-	TRBJ2-5	TGCAGCGCCCGCGGGGCGGCCGGTGAGACCCAGTACTTC	CSARGAAGETQYF
TRBV29-1	-	-	TRBJ1-2	TGCAGCGTTGACTCCTTCGGGGGGGTCAGCTATGGCTACACCTTC	CSVDSFGGVSYGYTF
TRBV19	TRBD1	-	TRBJ1-5	TGTGCCAGTAGTACGGGACAGGGACATGATCAGCCCCAGCATTTT	CASSTGQGHDQPQHF
TRBV14	TRBD1	-	TRBJ2-2	TGTGCCAGCAGCCAGCGACAGGGCACGGGTCCCGGGGAGCTGTTTTTT	CASSQRQGTGPGELFF
TRBV10-2	-	-	TRBJ2-7	TGCGCCAGCAGTGTAGCGGCAAGCTCCTACGAGCAGTACTTC	CASSVAASSYEQYF
TRBV5-8	-	-	TRBJ1-1	TGTGCCAGCAGACTCAAAGGAGCCGGGGGCTCAATGAACACTGAAGCTTTCTTT	CASRLKGAGGSMNTEAFF
TRBV6-1	-	-	TRBJ1-4	TGTGCCAGCATCCCCACCGGGACGGACTTCGAAAAACTGTTTTTT	CASIPTGTDFEKLFF
TRBV6-5	-	-	TRBJ2-1	TGTGCCAGCAGTTACGACTGGGTGAACAATGAGCAGTTCTTC	CASSYDWVNNEQFF
TRBV28	-	-	TRBJ1-1	TGTGCCAGCAGTCCCACGTACACTGAAGCTTTCTTT	CASSPTYTEAFF
TRBV28	TRBD1	-	TRBJ2-7	TGTGCCAGCAGTCCCCTGGGCAGGGGGCTTTACGAGCAGTACTTC	CASSPLGRGLYEQYF
TRBV5-8	-	-	TRBJ1-2	TGTGCCAGCAGCCCCACTAGAGGCTACACCTTC	CASSPTRGYTF
TRBV7-2	TRBD1	once	TRBJ1-2	TGTGCCAGCAGCTTGACAGGGCTGTCCTATGGCTACACCTTC	CASSLTGLSYGYTF
TRBV4-2	-	-	TRBJ2-3	TGTGCCAGCAGCCAAGATTCCAGGACAGATACGCAGTATTTT	CASSQDSRTDTQYF
TRBV5-6	-	-	TRBJ1-1	TGTGCCAGCAGCCCGGTCGGGGGCGAGGACACTGAAGCTTTCTTT	CASSPVGGEDTEAFF
TRBV2	-	-	TRBJ1-3	TGTGCCAGCACTAGAGGCAGTACCTTCTCTGGAAACACCATATATTTT	CASTRGSTFSGNTIYF
TRBV11-2	TRBD2	-	TRBJ2-7	TGTGCCAGCAGCATCGGGGGAGGGACCTACGAGCAGTACTTC	CASSIGGGTYEQYF